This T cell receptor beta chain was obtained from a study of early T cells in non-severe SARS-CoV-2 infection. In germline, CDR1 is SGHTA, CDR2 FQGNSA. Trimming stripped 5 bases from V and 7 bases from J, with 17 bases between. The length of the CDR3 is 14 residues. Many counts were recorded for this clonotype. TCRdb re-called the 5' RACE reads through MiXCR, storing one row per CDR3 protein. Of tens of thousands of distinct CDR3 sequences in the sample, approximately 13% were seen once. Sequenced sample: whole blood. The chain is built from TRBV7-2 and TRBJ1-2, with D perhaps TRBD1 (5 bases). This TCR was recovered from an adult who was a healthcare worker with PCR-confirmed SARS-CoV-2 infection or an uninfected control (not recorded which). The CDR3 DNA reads TGTGCCAGCAGCCCATGGCAAGGGACCTCTGGCTACACCTTC. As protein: CASSPWQGTSGYTF. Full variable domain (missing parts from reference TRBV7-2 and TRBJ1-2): GAGVSQSPSNKVTEKGKDVELRCDPISGHTALYWYRQSLGQGLEFLIYFQGNSAPDKSGLPSDRFSAERTGGSVSTLTIQRTQQEDSAVYLCASSPWQGTSGYTFGSGTRLTVV.